The clone carrying this T cell receptor beta chain came up a few times. The sample belongs to a study of blood T cell repertoires in COVID-19. Study summary: Nucleic acid was either cDNA or gDNA, and it came from T cells, B-cell-depleted T cells, or PBMCs.

V shed 2 bases and J 3 bases; nucleotides not matched to a gene: 0. The V gene's germline CDR1 is MNHEY and CDR2 SVGAGI. The CDR3 covers 14 residues. Only in-frame clones appear in the TCRdb table, and some are missing; sequencing was by immunoSEQ multiplex PCR. The data show about 220,000 clones, almost 85% seen once. The receptor's source is a man in his forties who had recovered from COVID-19. Sequencing was performed on PBMCs or T cells enriched from blood (not recorded which). V gene TRBV6-5 combines with J gene TRBJ2-7, with 11 bases identical to TRBD1. The CDR3 spells CASSYGTGGYEQYF. In nucleotides, the CDR3 is TGTGCCAGCAGTTACGGGACAGGGGGCTACGAGCAGTACTTC.